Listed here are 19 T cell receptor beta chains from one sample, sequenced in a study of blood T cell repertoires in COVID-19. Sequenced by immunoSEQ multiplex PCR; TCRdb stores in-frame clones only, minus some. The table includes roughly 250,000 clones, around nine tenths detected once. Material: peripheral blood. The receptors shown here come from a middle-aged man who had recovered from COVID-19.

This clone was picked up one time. The CDR3 loop reads CASSSAVGISYNEQFF. The CDR3 bases are TGTGCCAGCAGTTCTGCGGTTGGTATCTCCTACAATGAGCAGTTCTTC. V is TRBV6-5 and J is TRBJ2-1; D call uncertain. This CDR3 has 16 amino acids. CDR1 is MNHEY, CDR2 SVGAGI, per germline. Trimming left V 4 bases short and J 0 bases short, with 13 bases between.

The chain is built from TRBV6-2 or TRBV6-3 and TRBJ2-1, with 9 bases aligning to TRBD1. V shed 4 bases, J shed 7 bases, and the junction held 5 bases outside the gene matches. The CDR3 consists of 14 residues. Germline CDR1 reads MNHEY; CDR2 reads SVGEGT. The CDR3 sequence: CASSSGDRVNEQFF. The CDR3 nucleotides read TGTGCCAGCAGTTCGGGGGACAGGGTGAATGAGCAGTTCTTC.

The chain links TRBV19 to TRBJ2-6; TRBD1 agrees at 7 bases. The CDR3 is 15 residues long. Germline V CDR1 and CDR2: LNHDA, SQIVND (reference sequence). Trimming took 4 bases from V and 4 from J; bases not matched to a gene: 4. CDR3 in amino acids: CASSRQGFGANVLTF. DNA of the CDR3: TGTGCCAGTAGTAGACAGGGCTTCGGGGCCAACGTCCTGACTTTC.

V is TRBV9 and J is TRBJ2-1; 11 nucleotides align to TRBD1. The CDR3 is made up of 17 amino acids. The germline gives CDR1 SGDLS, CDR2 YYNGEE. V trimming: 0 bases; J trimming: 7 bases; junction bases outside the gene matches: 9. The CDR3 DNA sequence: TGTGCCAGCAGCGTAGTCCCCGGACAGGGGGCTTTTAATGAGCAGTTCTTC. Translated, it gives CASSVVPGQGAFNEQFF.

The CDR3, as DNA: TGTGCCAGCACAACCCCGGGACAGGGTTCCCTCAAGCAGTACTTC. It encodes CASTTPGQGSLKQYF. This chain links TRBV2 with TRBJ2-7; 9 positions match TRBD1. With 7 bases clipped from V and 8 bases from J, the junction kept 15 bases outside the gene matches. This CDR3 region has 15 residues. Germline CDR1 is SNHLY and CDR2 is FYNNEI.

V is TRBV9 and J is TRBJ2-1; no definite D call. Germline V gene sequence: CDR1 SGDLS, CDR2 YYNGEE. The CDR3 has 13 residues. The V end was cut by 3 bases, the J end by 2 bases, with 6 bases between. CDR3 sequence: CASSEPPYNEQFF. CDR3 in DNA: TGTGCCAGCAGCGAGCCCCCCTACAATGAGCAGTTCTTC.

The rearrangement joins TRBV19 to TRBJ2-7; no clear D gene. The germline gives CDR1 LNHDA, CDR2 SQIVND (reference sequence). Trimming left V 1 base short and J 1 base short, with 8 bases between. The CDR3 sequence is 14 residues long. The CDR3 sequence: CASSIAVGSYEQYF. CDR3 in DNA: TGTGCCAGTAGTATAGCGGTCGGGTCCTACGAGCAGTACTTC.

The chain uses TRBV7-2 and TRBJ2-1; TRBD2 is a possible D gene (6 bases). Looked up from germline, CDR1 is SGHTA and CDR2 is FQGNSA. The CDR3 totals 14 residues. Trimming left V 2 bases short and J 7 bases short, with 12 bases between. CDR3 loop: CASSLNGGGNEQFF. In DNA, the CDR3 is TGTGCCAGCAGCTTAAACGGGGGAGGAAATGAGCAGTTCTTC.

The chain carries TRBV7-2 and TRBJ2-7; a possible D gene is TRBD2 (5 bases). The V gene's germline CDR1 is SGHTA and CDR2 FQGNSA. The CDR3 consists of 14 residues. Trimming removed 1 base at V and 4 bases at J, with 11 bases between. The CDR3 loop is CASSLVVGEYEQYF. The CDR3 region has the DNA TGTGCCAGCAGCTTAGTCGTGGGAGAGTACGAGCAGTACTTC. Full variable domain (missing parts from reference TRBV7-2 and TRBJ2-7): GAGVSQSPSNKVTEKGKDVELRCDPISGHTALYWYRQSLGQGLEFLIYFQGNSAPDKSGLPSDRFSAERTGGSVSTLTIQRTQQEDSAVYLCASSLVVGEYEQYFGPGTRLTVT.

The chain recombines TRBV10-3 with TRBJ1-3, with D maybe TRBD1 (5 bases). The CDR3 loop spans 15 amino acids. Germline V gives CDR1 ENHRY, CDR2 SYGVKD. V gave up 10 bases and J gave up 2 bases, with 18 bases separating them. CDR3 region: CATTPLQGAGNTIYF. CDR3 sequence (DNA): TGTGCCACCACCCCCCTCCAGGGCGCTGGAAACACCATATATTTT.

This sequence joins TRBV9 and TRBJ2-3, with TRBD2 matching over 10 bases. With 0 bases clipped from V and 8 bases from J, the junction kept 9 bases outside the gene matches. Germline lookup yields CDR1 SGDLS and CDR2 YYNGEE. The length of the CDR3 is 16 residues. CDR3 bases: TGTGCCAGCAGCGTAGGGGTAGCGGGGGGTGTGGGTACGCAGTATTTT. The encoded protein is CASSVGVAGGVGTQYF.

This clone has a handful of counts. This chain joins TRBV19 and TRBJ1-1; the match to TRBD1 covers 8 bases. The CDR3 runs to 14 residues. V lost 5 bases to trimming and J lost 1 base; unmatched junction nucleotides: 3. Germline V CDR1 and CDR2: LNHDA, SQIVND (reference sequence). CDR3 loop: CASSLGQANTEAFF. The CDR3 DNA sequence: TGTGCCAGTAGTTTGGGACAGGCGAACACTGAAGCTTTCTTT.

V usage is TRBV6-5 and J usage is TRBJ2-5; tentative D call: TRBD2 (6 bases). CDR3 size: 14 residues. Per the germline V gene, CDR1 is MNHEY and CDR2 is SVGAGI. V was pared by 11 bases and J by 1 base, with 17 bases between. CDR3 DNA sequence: TGTGCCGTGCCCTCCCGGGGGATCCAAGAGACCCAGTACTTC. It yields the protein CAVPSRGIQETQYF.

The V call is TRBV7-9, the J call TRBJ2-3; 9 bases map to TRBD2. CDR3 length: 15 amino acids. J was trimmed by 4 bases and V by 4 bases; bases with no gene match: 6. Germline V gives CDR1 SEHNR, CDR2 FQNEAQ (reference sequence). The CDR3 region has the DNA TGTGCCAGCAGCTCCGCGGGGGGGCTTTCAGATACGCAGTATTTT. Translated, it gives CASSSAGGLSDTQYF.

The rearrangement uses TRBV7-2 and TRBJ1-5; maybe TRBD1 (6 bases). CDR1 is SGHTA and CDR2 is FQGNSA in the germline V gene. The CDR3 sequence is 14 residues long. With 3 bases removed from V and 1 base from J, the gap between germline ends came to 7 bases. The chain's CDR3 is CASSFGQSNQPQHF. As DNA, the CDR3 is TGTGCCAGCAGCTTTGGACAGAGCAATCAGCCCCAGCATTTT. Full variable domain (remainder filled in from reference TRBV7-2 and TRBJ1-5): GAGVSQSPSNKVTEKGKDVELRCDPISGHTALYWYRQSLGQGLEFLIYFQGNSAPDKSGLPSDRFSAERTGGSVSTLTIQRTQQEDSAVYLCASSFGQSNQPQHFGDGTRLSIL.

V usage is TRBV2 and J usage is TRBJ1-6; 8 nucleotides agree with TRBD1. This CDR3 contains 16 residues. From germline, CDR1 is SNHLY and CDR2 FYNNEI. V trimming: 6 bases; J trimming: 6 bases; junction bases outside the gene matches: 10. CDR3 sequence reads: CASRVRQGMSNSPLHF. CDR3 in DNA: TGTGCCAGCAGAGTTAGACAGGGGATGAGTAATTCACCCCTCCACTTT.

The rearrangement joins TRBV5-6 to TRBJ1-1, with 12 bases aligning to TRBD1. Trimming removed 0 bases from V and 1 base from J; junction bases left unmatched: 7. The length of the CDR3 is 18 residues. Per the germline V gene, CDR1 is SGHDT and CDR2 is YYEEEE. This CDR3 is CASSLVGTGGLPNTEAFF. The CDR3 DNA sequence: TGTGCCAGCAGCTTGGTGGGGACAGGGGGCCTCCCGAACACTGAAGCTTTCTTT.

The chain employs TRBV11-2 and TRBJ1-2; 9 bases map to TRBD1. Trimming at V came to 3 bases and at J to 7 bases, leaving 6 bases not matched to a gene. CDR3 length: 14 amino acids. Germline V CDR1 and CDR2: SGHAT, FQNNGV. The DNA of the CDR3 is TGTGCCAGCAGCTTTCGACAGGGGGTCAGTGGCTACACCTTC. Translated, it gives CASSFRQGVSGYTF. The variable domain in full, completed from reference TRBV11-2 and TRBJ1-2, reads EAGVAQSPRYKIIEKRQSVAFWCNPISGHATLYWYQQILGQGPKLLIQFQNNGVVDDSQLPKDRFSAERLKGVDSTLKIQPAKLEDSAVYLCASSFRQGVSGYTFGSGTRLTVV.

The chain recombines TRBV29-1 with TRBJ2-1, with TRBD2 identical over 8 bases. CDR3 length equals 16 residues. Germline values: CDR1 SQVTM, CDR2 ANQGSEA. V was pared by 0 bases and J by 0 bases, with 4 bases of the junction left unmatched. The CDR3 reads CSVEDRSGSSYNEQFF. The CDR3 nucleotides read TGCAGCGTTGAAGATCGGAGCGGGAGCTCCTACAATGAGCAGTTCTTC.